This is a list of T cell receptor beta chains from one sample in a study of cytomegalovirus exposure and HLA in healthy donors. TCRdb's copy holds only in-frame clones and misses some; the assay was immunoSEQ multiplex PCR. Of about 150,000 clones listed, over 60% are singletons. Sample: PBMCs. The receptors shown here come from a woman younger than 30 in good health and CMV-seronegative. Each CDR3 is given with its conserved first and last residue. The D gene is left open where the match is weak. Rows give clone size only sometimes, using once, few, many, or a class for an expanded clone.

clone_size	j_call	d_call	v_call	cdr3_nt	cdr3_aa
NA	TRBJ2-3	TRBD2	TRBV18	TGTGCCAGCTCACTGGGACTAGCGGGCTTCCAAGATACGCAGTATTTT	CASSLGLAGFQDTQYF
once	TRBJ1-1	TRBD1	TRBV30	TGTGCCTGGGGACAGGCCATCACTGAAGCTTTCTTT	CAWGQAITEAFF
NA	TRBJ2-3	NA	TRBV5-4	TGTGCCAGCAGCTTGATTTACACAGATACGCAGTATTTT	CASSLIYTDTQYF
NA	TRBJ2-2	TRBD1	TRBV5-1	TGCGCCAGCAGCCCCGGACAGGGGGCGAACACCGGGGAGCTGTTTTTT	CASSPGQGANTGELFF
NA	TRBJ1-2	TRBD1	TRBV7-9	TGTGCCAGCAGCTTAGCTGGGGGACAGGGTTCCTATGGCTACACCTTC	CASSLAGGQGSYGYTF
NA	TRBJ2-7	NA	TRBV27	TGTGCCAGCAGTTTAGGTAGGGGGTCCTACGAGCAGTACTTC	CASSLGRGSYEQYF
once	TRBJ1-2	NA	TRBV6-6	TGTGCCAGCAGCACATCGGAGCAGCCCAACTATGGCTACACCTTC	CASSTSEQPNYGYTF
NA	TRBJ1-3	NA	TRBV7-8	TGTGCCAGCAGCTACCTGACCGGGACTCGAAATTTT	CASSYLTGTRNF
few	TRBJ1-6	NA	TRBV4-3	TGCGCCAGCAGCCAAGAGGAGGGTTACTATAATTCACCCCTCCACTTT	CASSQEEGYYNSPLHF
NA	TRBJ1-1	NA	TRBV6-1	TGTGCCAGCAGTATTCACTGGACTGAAGCTTTCTTT	CASSIHWTEAFF
NA	TRBJ2-1	NA	TRBV27	TGTGCCAGCAGATGGAGCAATGAGCAGTTCTTC	CASRWSNEQFF
NA	TRBJ2-3	TRBD1	TRBV5-6	TGTGCCAGCAGCGCGGACAGGGGGCGCACAGATACGCAGTATTTT	CASSADRGRTDTQYF
NA	TRBJ1-5	NA	TRBV21-1	TGTGCCAGCAACAAAGGGGCGTCGTGTGGGCTTCAGCCCCAGCATTTT	CASNKGASCGLQPQHF
NA	TRBJ2-3	NA	TRBV28	TGTGCCAGCAGTTTATACGCCCCCCAGGGGCTCAACACAGATACGCAGTATTTT	CASSLYAPQGLNTDTQYF
NA	TRBJ1-4	NA	TRBV27	TGTGCCAGCAGTTCCGGAGTAGGTAATGAAAAACTGTTTTTT	CASSSGVGNEKLFF
NA	TRBJ1-6	NA	TRBV7-3	TGTGCCAGCAGCTTAACGGGACAAAACAATTCACCCCTCCACTTT	CASSLTGQNNSPLHF
NA	TRBJ1-4	NA	TRBV9	TGTGCCAGCAGCCCAGCCGGGGGACGGGTTAATGAAAAACTGTTTTTT	CASSPAGGRVNEKLFF
NA	TRBJ2-5	TRBD1	TRBV6-5	TGTGCCAGCAGATCCGACAGGGCCACGAAAGGGACCCAGTACTTC	CASRSDRATKGTQYF
NA	TRBJ2-3	TRBD2	TRBV13	TGTGCCAGCAGTTTTAGCGGGTCGAGTCCAGATACGCAGTATTTT	CASSFSGSSPDTQYF
NA	TRBJ1-2	NA	TRBV7-2	TGTGCCAGCAGCTTAGCGAAATGGCCTCATTCCTATGGCTACACCTTC	CASSLAKWPHSYGYTF
NA	TRBJ2-3	NA	TRBV10-2	TGCGCCAGCAGTGCTTCTACAGATACGCAGTATTTT	CASSASTDTQYF
NA	TRBJ2-5	NA	TRBV18	TGTGCCAGCTCACAATTTAGTCAGGGAAACCAAGAGACCCAGTACTTC	CASSQFSQGNQETQYF
few	TRBJ1-1	NA	TRBV5-1	TGCGCCAGCAGCTTTCTGGACTGGAACACTGAAGCTTTCTTT	CASSFLDWNTEAFF
NA	TRBJ1-3	NA	TRBV28	TGTGCCAGCAGTGCGGGTAGAGAAAACACCATATATTTT	CASSAGRENTIYF
NA	TRBJ2-1	NA	TRBV20-1	TGCAGTGCTAGACTGCGCGAGCAGTTCTTC	CSARLREQFF
NA	TRBJ2-7	NA	TRBV19	TGTGCCAGTAGTATTTCGGGCAGGGGCTACGAGCAGTACTTC	CASSISGRGYEQYF
NA	TRBJ2-3	NA	TRBV4-2	TGTGCCAGCAGCCAAGATTATTTTGGGGGAGACAGGCACTCAGATACGCAGTATTTT	CASSQDYFGGDRHSDTQYF
NA	TRBJ2-1	NA	TRBV20-1	TGCAGTGCTAGCTTAGACAATGAGCAGTTCTTC	CSASLDNEQFF
NA	TRBJ1-1	TRBD1	TRBV7-6	TGTGCCAGCAGCTTAGGAAACACCCGGACAGGGTGGAACACTGAAGCTTTCTTT	CASSLGNTRTGWNTEAFF
NA	TRBJ2-5	TRBD1	TRBV7-6	TGTGCCAGCGGAATGGAACAGGGGGCGCGGGAGACCCAGTACTTC	CASGMEQGARETQYF
few	TRBJ1-1	NA	TRBV11-3	TGTGCCAGCAGCTTAGGCTCGACAAGCATGAACACTGAAGCTTTCTTT	CASSLGSTSMNTEAFF
NA	TRBJ1-5	NA	TRBV4-1	TGCGCCAGCAGCCCAAGTGAGGGTCGAAATCAGCCCCAGCATTTT	CASSPSEGRNQPQHF
NA	TRBJ1-2	NA	TRBV5-5	TGTGCCAGCAGCTTGGGACAGAACTATGGCTACACCTTC	CASSLGQNYGYTF
NA	TRBJ2-1	TRBD2	TRBV7-2	TGTGCCAGCAGCTTGAGCGGGAGGGCCCTCTGGGATGAGCAGTTCTTC	CASSLSGRALWDEQFF
once	TRBJ1-3	TRBD1	TRBV6-1	TGTGCCAGCATCGAGGGGGCAGTCTCTGGAAACACCATATATTTT	CASIEGAVSGNTIYF
few	TRBJ1-5	TRBD1	TRBV19	TGTGCCAGTAGTATGGCCGACAGGGGCAATCAGCCCCAGCATTTT	CASSMADRGNQPQHF
NA	TRBJ1-2	NA	TRBV28	TGTGCCAGCAGGAAGGACAGCCACTATGGCTACACCTTC	CASRKDSHYGYTF
NA	TRBJ2-5	NA	TRBV4-1	TGCGCCAGCAGCCAATCATGGCATACCCAAGAGACCCAGTACTTC	CASSQSWHTQETQYF
NA	TRBJ2-1	TRBD1	TRBV28	TGTGCCAGCAGTCTCTCAGGGGGCTTGGACAATGAGCAGTTCTTC	CASSLSGGLDNEQFF
few	TRBJ1-4	NA	TRBV7-9	TGTGCCAGCAGCTTAAGACAGGCAACTAATGAAAAACTGTTTTTT	CASSLRQATNEKLFF
NA	TRBJ1-2	TRBD1	TRBV27	TGTGCCAGCAGCCGTTACGGAGACAGGGGCGCCGACTATGGCTACACCTTC	CASSRYGDRGADYGYTF
NA	TRBJ2-3	TRBD1	TRBV28	TGTGCCAGCAGTGTGCAGGGGGCGAGGGCAGATACGCAGTATTTT	CASSVQGARADTQYF
few	TRBJ2-1	NA	TRBV18	TGTGCCAGCTCACCACCCGGACAGCTCTACAATGAGCAGTTCTTC	CASSPPGQLYNEQFF
NA	TRBJ1-6	TRBD1	TRBV4-1	TGCGCCAGCAGCCCACCTACAGGGGAGGTCGGTGCTTCACCCCTCCACTTT	CASSPPTGEVGASPLHF
NA	TRBJ2-5	TRBD2	TRBV28	TGTGCCAGCAGCGGACTAGCGGGTCCCGGAGACGCCGGTAAGACCCAGTACTTC	CASSGLAGPGDAGKTQYF
NA	TRBJ2-3	TRBD2	TRBV5-6	TGTGCCAGCAGCTTGGCGCAGGGCGGGGGAGGGTTCACAGATACGCAGTATTTT	CASSLAQGGGGFTDTQYF
NA	TRBJ2-1	TRBD2	TRBV18	TGTGCCAGCTCACCAACTCAAGCGGGAGGAAGCAATGAGCAGTTCTTC	CASSPTQAGGSNEQFF
NA	TRBJ2-2	TRBD2	TRBV30	TGTGCCTGGAGGAAGTGGGCCGGGACTAGCGGAGGCCCGGGGGAGCTGTTTTTT	CAWRKWAGTSGGPGELFF
NA	TRBJ2-5	NA	TRBV5-6	TGTGCCAGCAGCTTGGATCGGACAGTACAAGAGACCCAGTACTTC	CASSLDRTVQETQYF
few	TRBJ1-5	NA	TRBV28	TGTGCCAGCAAAAAGGGAGGGACTCAGCCCCAGCATTTT	CASKKGGTQPQHF
NA	TRBJ2-1	TRBD2	TRBV7-3	TGTGCCAGCAGCCCCAGTCGAGGGGAGGGCAATGAGCAGTTCTTC	CASSPSRGEGNEQFF
NA	TRBJ1-1	TRBD1	TRBV4-3	TGCGCCAGCAGCCGGCTACCACAGGGGGCCCGGGCGAACACTGAAGCTTTCTTT	CASSRLPQGARANTEAFF
NA	TRBJ1-6	TRBD1	TRBV10-3	TGTGCCACGACAGGGGACAATTCACCCCTCCACTTT	CATTGDNSPLHF
NA	TRBJ1-4	TRBD1	TRBV2	TGTGCCAGCAGTGAAGCGAGACAGGGGGCAAGTGGTGAAAAACTGTTTTTT	CASSEARQGASGEKLFF